Listed below are T cell receptor beta chains from one sample, sequenced in a study of identical twins' blood T cells. One entry per CDR3 protein results from TCRdb running MiXCR on the 5' RACE reads. The sample consists of fewer than 450,000 distinct CDR3 sequences, roughly 30% of them appearing once. The sequenced sample was PBMCs. Receptors were obtained from a woman aged 18 to 55 in good health. Both conserved end residues are part of each CDR3. D genes are given only for firm matches. Only part of the rows carry a size: once, few, many, or a class if the clone is expanded.

TRBJ1-6	few	TRBV7-2	.	CASSPSGGSPLHF	TGTGCCAGCAGCCCCTCGGGGGGTTCACCCCTCCACTTT
TRBJ1-1	.	TRBV12-3/TRBV12-4	.	CASRRVGGNTEAFF	TGTGCCAGCAGACGCGTTGGGGGGAACACTGAAGCTTTCTTT
TRBJ1-1	.	TRBV5-5	.	CASSLLGAYDTEAFF	TGTGCCAGCAGCCTCTTGGGAGCGTACGACACTGAAGCTTTCTTT
TRBJ1-6	.	TRBV7-9	.	CASSLEDTRLHF	TGTGCCAGCAGCTTAGAGGACACCCGCCTCCACTTT
TRBJ2-3	few	TRBV12-3/TRBV12-4	.	CASSEEVTSTDTQYF	TGTGCCAGCAGTGAAGAGGTAACTAGCACAGATACGCAGTATTTT
TRBJ1-6	few	TRBV2	TRBD1	CASNGQGIHSPLHF	TGTGCCAGCAATGGACAGGGGATACATTCACCCCTCCACTTT
TRBJ2-4	.	TRBV12-3/TRBV12-4	.	CASSLLAKNIQYF	TGTGCCAGCAGTTTGCTAGCCAAAAACATTCAGTACTTC
TRBJ1-2	.	TRBV9	.	CASSPRDGGLGDYTF	TGTGCCAGCAGCCCCCGGGACGGAGGGTTAGGTGACTACACCTTC
TRBJ2-1	few	TRBV5-1	.	CASSSTRSSYNEQFF	TGCGCCAGCAGCTCGACTAGGAGCTCCTACAATGAGCAGTTCTTC
TRBJ1-4	.	TRBV29-1	.	CSVRATTNEKLFF	TGCAGCGTCCGGGCTACAACTAATGAAAAACTGTTTTTT
TRBJ2-3	few	TRBV3-1	.	CASSQVHTPADTQYF	TGTGCCAGCAGCCAGGTTCATACGCCGGCAGATACGCAGTATTTT
TRBJ2-3	many	TRBV18	.	CASSPPSTDTQYF	TGTGCCAGCTCACCACCAAGCACAGATACGCAGTATTTT
TRBJ1-1	few	TRBV30	.	CAWSVALDRAFF	TGTGCCTGGAGTGTAGCGCTAGATCGAGCTTTCTTT
TRBJ2-7	.	TRBV19	TRBD2	CASKVLAGETAQYF	TGTGCCAGTAAAGTCCTAGCGGGAGAAACTGCGCAGTACTTC
TRBJ2-7	few	TRBV7-6	.	CASSLGAGAGEQYF	TGTGCCAGCAGCTTAGGTGCAGGGGCGGGCGAGCAGTACTTC
TRBJ1-2	.	TRBV6-1	TRBD1	CASNSGGYGYTF	TGTGCCAGCAACTCAGGGGGCTATGGCTACACCTTC
TRBJ2-1	.	TRBV11-2	.	CASSLRRYNEQFF	TGTGCCAGCAGCTTAAGGAGATACAATGAGCAGTTCTTC
TRBJ1-5	.	TRBV7-9	.	CASSFAGAAQPQHF	TGTGCCAGCAGCTTCGCCGGGGCGGCTCAGCCCCAGCATTTT
TRBJ2-4	.	TRBV14	.	CASSQGPRLGESLAKNIQYF	TGTGCCAGCAGCCAAGGGCCCCGACTAGGAGAATCACTAGCCAAAAACATTCAGTACTTC
TRBJ2-4	.	TRBV5-4	TRBD2	CASSLGYREGFNIQYF	TGTGCCAGCAGCTTGGGTTATAGGGAGGGTTTTAACATTCAGTACTTC
TRBJ1-1	.	TRBV12-3/TRBV12-4	.	CASSPSPGPMNTEAFF	TGTGCCAGCAGTCCCTCCCCGGGACCGATGAACACTGAAGCTTTCTTT
TRBJ2-1	few	TRBV2	TRBD2	CASRRGLAGALNEQFF	TGTGCCAGCCGCCGGGGTCTAGCGGGCGCCCTCAATGAGCAGTTCTTC
TRBJ1-2	.	TRBV20-1	.	CSARVDHGYTF	TGCAGTGCGAGAGTAGACCATGGCTACACCTTC
TRBJ1-5	.	TRBV10-3	.	CAISYSDNQPQHF	TGTGCCATCAGCTACAGCGACAATCAGCCCCAGCATTTT
TRBJ1-5	.	TRBV2	.	CASSYPFGQPQHF	TGTGCCAGCAGCTACCCATTTGGCCAGCCCCAGCATTTT
TRBJ1-3	.	TRBV12-3/TRBV12-4	.	CASSHRTETGNTIYF	TGTGCCAGCAGCCATCGGACCGAGACTGGAAACACCATATATTTT
TRBJ2-2	.	TRBV20-1	.	CSARWQNTGELFF	TGCAGTGCTAGGTGGCAGAACACCGGGGAGCTGTTTTTT
TRBJ1-5	.	TRBV29-1	.	CSVSDTWSNQPQHF	TGCAGCGTTTCGGACACATGGAGCAATCAGCCCCAGCATTTT
TRBJ2-5	few	TRBV6-6	TRBD1	CASKPQGAEETQYF	TGTGCCAGCAAGCCTCAGGGGGCCGAAGAGACCCAGTACTTC
TRBJ2-1	.	TRBV9	.	CASSASTEQFF	TGTGCCAGCAGCGCCAGTACTGAGCAGTTCTTC
TRBJ1-2	few	TRBV20-1	.	CSAREGYSDYGYTF	TGCAGTGCTAGAGAAGGATATTCTGACTATGGCTACACCTTC
TRBJ1-1	few	TRBV6-1	.	CASRLPGAGAFF	TGTGCCAGCAGACTTCCTGGTGCAGGGGCTTTCTTT
TRBJ1-5	few	TRBV19	.	CASSFTGSQPQHF	TGTGCCAGTAGTTTCACAGGGAGTCAGCCCCAGCATTTT
TRBJ1-5	once	TRBV29-1	.	CSIGYSNQPQHF	TGCAGCATCGGCTATAGCAATCAGCCCCAGCATTTT
TRBJ2-7	.	TRBV7-8	.	CASSLAGGYTYEQYF	TGTGCCAGCAGCTTAGCGGGGGGTTACACCTACGAGCAGTACTTC
TRBJ2-2	.	TRBV6-2/TRBV6-3	.	CASSYSPTGELFF	TGTGCCAGCAGTTACTCGCCCACCGGGGAGCTGTTTTTT
TRBJ1-1	.	TRBV7-9	.	CASSLWSQETNTEAFF	TGTGCCAGCAGCTTATGGTCTCAGGAGACTAACACTGAAGCTTTCTTT
TRBJ1-5	many	TRBV6-2/TRBV6-3	.	CASSYSGQINQPQHF	TGTGCCAGCAGTTACTCGGGGCAGATCAATCAGCCCCAGCATTTT
TRBJ1-2	.	TRBV3-1	TRBD1	CASSQEGQTYGYTF	TGTGCCAGCAGCCAAGAGGGACAGACCTATGGCTACACCTTC
TRBJ1-1	many	TRBV20-1	.	CSARGLPEGMNTEAFF	TGCAGTGCCCGGGGACTTCCGGAAGGGATGAACACTGAAGCTTTCTTT
TRBJ1-5	.	TRBV10-2	.	CASSESIYRGAGQPQHF	TGCGCCAGCAGTGAGTCAATTTACCGGGGAGCGGGTCAGCCCCAGCATTTT
TRBJ2-1	.	TRBV11-3	.	CASSLISGSYNEQFF	TGTGCCAGCAGCTTGATTAGCGGATCCTACAATGAGCAGTTCTTC
TRBJ1-2	.	TRBV9	.	CASSVGSNSLFYGYTF	TGTGCCAGCAGCGTGGGATCCAACTCACTCTTCTATGGCTACACCTTC
TRBJ2-2	few	TRBV7-9	.	CASSLFRELFF	TGTGCCAGCAGCTTATTTCGGGAGCTGTTTTTT
TRBJ2-2	.	TRBV2	.	CTSSTGPYTGELFF	TGTACCAGCTCTACGGGACCTTACACCGGGGAGCTGTTTTTT
TRBJ1-1	.	TRBV12-3/TRBV12-4	.	CASSFRVGMNTEAFF	TGTGCCAGCAGTTTTCGAGTCGGCATGAACACTGAAGCTTTCTTT
TRBJ1-4	few	TRBV19	.	CATGARDVGKLFF	TGTGCCACAGGGGCCCGGGACGTGGGGAAACTGTTTTTT
TRBJ2-7	.	TRBV29-1	.	CSAKSSYEQYF	TGCAGCGCCAAAAGCTCCTACGAGCAGTACTTC
TRBJ2-2	.	TRBV11-2	TRBD1	CASSNRGPTGELFF	TGTGCCAGCAGCAACAGGGGGCCCACCGGGGAGCTGTTTTTT
TRBJ1-4	medium-sized	TRBV29-1	.	CTGPRGHEKLFF	TGCACCGGACCCCGGGGACATGAAAAACTGTTTTTT
TRBJ1-2	.	TRBV19	.	CATTPGTNYGYTF	TGTGCCACTACCCCCGGGACTAACTATGGCTACACCTTC
TRBJ2-1	few	TRBV20-1	TRBD2	CSARATSGRAYEQFF	TGCAGTGCTAGAGCAACTAGCGGGAGGGCCTATGAGCAGTTCTTC
TRBJ2-1	.	TRBV19	TRBD2	CASSPAGPNNEQFF	TGTGCCAGTAGTCCAGCGGGACCGAACAATGAGCAGTTCTTC
TRBJ1-3	.	TRBV19	.	CASSIRRYSGNTIYF	TGTGCCAGTAGTATACGGCGGTACTCTGGAAACACCATATATTTT
TRBJ1-3	once	TRBV15	.	CATSRTRQAGANTIYF	TGTGCCACCAGCAGAACCAGACAGGCCGGGGCAAACACCATATATTTT